This T cell receptor beta chain comes out of a study of T cells after posttransplantation cyclophosphamide. This clone was seen repeatedly, ten times or more. Its specificity is unknown. Whole-study findings and limits: TRB overlap between skin or GI tissue T cells and blood was limited. TRB clonality was highly associated with recipient CMV seropositivity and reactivation. Donor CD8+ memory clones often dominated recipient blood repertoires at later times.

This CDR3 region has 16 residues. The V end was cut by 1 base, the J end by 4 bases, with 14 bases between. CDR1 is LGHNA, CDR2 YSLEER, per germline. Some clones are missing from TCRdb's copy, which holds only in-frame ones; the method was immunoSEQ multiplex PCR. Observed in the sample are 30,000 to 35,000 clones, none of them singletons. Sample: PBMCs. The chain links TRBV4-3 to TRBJ1-5; D is possibly TRBD1 (5 bases). This sequence was found in a woman under 40 in good health and a related stem cell transplant donor. The CDR3 sequence is CASSQAYRSSNQPQHF. CDR3 DNA: TGCGCCAGCAGCCAAGCCTACAGGAGTTCTAATCAGCCCCAGCATTTT.